This T cell receptor beta chain was recovered during a study of T cell responses to AZD1222 COVID-19 vaccine. The study, taken as a whole, reports: Elevations in Spike-specific TCR breadth and depth followed administration of two AZD1222 doses.

Repertoires were generated with immunoSEQ multiplex PCR, while TCRdb's copy carries only in-frame clones and drops some. Of around 94,000 clones in the sample, about 85% were seen once. In regard to this clone: The antigen is unknown.

Germline trimming cut 4 bases from V and 0 bases from J; bases unmatched to any gene: 10. CDR1 and CDR2 (germline): MGHRA, YSYEKL. This CDR3 has 18 residues. The chain joins TRBV4-1 to TRBJ2-2; 8 positions agree with TRBD1. The clonotype comes from an adult in good health. Material: peripheral blood, obtained on day 0 of AZD1222 vaccination. For the CDR3, the DNA is TGCGCCAGCAGCCTAAGGACAGGGACGTTCGCGAACACCGGGGAGCTGTTTTTT. Protein product: CASSLRTGTFANTGELFF.